These 20 T cell receptor beta chains were sequenced from one sample in a study of response to subunit inactivated influenza vaccine. Each CDR3 protein is one row after TCRdb ran MiXCR on the RT-PCR reads. The table lists under 850,000 distinct CDR3 sequences, approximately 18% of them singletons. The starting material was PBMCs from blood, obtained more than 4 days after vaccination. The receptors come from a man between 50 and 59 years old who received an inactivated influenza vaccine.

The rearrangement joins TRBV20-1 to TRBJ2-1; D not resolved. In germline, CDR1 is DFQATT, CDR2 SNEGSKA (reference sequence). The CDR3 is made up of 14 amino acids. V lost 3 bases and J lost 0, with 9 bases in between. CDR3 bases: TGCAGTGCTAGTGCCGTCAGCTCCTACAATGAGCAGTTCTTC. The encoded protein is CSASAVSSYNEQFF.

The chain carries TRBV11-2 and TRBJ2-7; D is uncertain. This CDR3 spans 13 amino acids. Trimming took 5 bases from V and 0 from J, leaving 8 bases between them. The V gene's germline CDR1 is SGHAT and CDR2 FQNNGV. This chain's CDR3 is CASSPANSYEQYF. As DNA, the CDR3 is TGTGCCAGCAGCCCCGCGAACTCCTACGAGCAGTACTTC.

The sample holds a few counts of this clonotype. The chain uses TRBV6-5 and TRBJ2-2, with D possibly matching TRBD1 (5 bases). The V gene's germline CDR1 is MNHEY and CDR2 SVGAGI. This CDR3 region has 18 residues. The germline V and J ends were trimmed by 0 bases and 6 bases, with 20 bases remaining between them. CDR3 bases: TGTGCCAGCAGTTACTCGATAGGTGGCAGGGCAGGGCCCGGGGAGCTGTTTTTT. This translates into CASSYSIGGRAGPGELFF.

The CDR3 region has the DNA TGTGCCAGCAGCCAATACACAGGGGGCCGTGATCAGCCCCAGCATTTT. The encoded protein is CASSQYTGGRDQPQHF. V and J are TRBV11-2 and TRBJ1-5, with 9 bases matching TRBD1. With 5 bases clipped from V and 5 bases from J, the junction kept 10 bases outside the gene matches. CDR3 length equals 16 residues. The V gene's germline CDR1 is SGHAT and CDR2 FQNNGV.

This clonotype was seen only a few times. The chain links TRBV20-1 to TRBJ1-1, with no clear D. Germline lookup yields CDR1 DFQATT and CDR2 SNEGSKA (reference sequence). Trimming stripped 3 bases from V and 1 base from J, with 21 bases between. This CDR3 is 17 amino acids long. CDR3 amino acids: CSASSESTFGRNTEAFF. DNA for the CDR3: TGCAGTGCTAGTTCTGAGTCGACCTTCGGTAGGAACACTGAAGCTTTCTTT.

This clonotype was found a few times. The chain employs TRBV12-3 or TRBV12-4 and TRBJ2-3; a weak D match, TRBD2 (6 bases). V gave up 2 bases and J gave up 4 bases, with 10 bases separating them. The CDR3 is 14 residues long. The CDR3 reads CASSLLLASDTQYF. CDR3 bases: TGTGCCAGCAGTTTACTACTAGCCTCAGATACGCAGTATTTT.

The genes are TRBV7-9 and TRBJ2-7, with a possible D match to TRBD1 (5 bases). V gave up 2 bases and J gave up 1 base, with 9 bases separating them. This CDR3 is 14 amino acids long. Germline CDR1 is SEHNR and CDR2 is FQNEAQ (reference sequence). CDR3 DNA: TGTGCCAGCAGCTTACATGGGGCTTCCTACGAGCAGTACTTC. It translates to CASSLHGASYEQYF.

The table lists this clonotype with a few counts. The rearrangement links TRBV7-2 to TRBJ2-6; unclear D gene. The germline V and J ends were trimmed by 6 bases and 2 bases, with 2 bases remaining between them. The CDR3 extends over 12 amino acids. Per the germline V gene, CDR1 is SGHTA and CDR2 is FQGNSA. The CDR3 protein is CASRAGANVLTF. In DNA, the CDR3 is TGTGCCAGCAGAGCTGGGGCCAACGTCCTGACTTTC.

This clonotype was found many times. The chain joins TRBV10-3 to TRBJ2-7, with a weak D call TRBD1 (5 bases). V dropped 0 bases and J dropped 3 bases, with 12 bases sitting between them. The CDR3 runs 15 residues. CDR1 ENHRY and CDR2 SYGVKD come from the germline V gene. CDR3 DNA: TGTGCCATCAGTGAGTCTTGGGGCGCCTACTACGAGCAGTACTTC. This encodes CAISESWGAYYEQYF.

There are many counts of this clonotype. V and J are TRBV12-3 or TRBV12-4 and TRBJ2-5; no clear D. Trimming took 3 bases from V and 5 from J, leaving 7 bases between them. The CDR3 length is 12 residues. DNA for the CDR3: TGTGCCAGCAGTTTTGGGGTTGAGACCCAGTACTTC. Translated, it gives CASSFGVETQYF.

This clonotype was detected only a few times. The gene calls are TRBV15 and TRBJ2-1; 10 bases match TRBD1. The V and J ends lost 3 bases and 4 bases, in that order; junction bases with no gene match: 9. The CDR3 is 17 amino acids. Germline CDR1 LNHNV, CDR2 YYDKDF (reference sequence). CDR3 sequence (DNA): TGTGCCACCAGCAGTGCTCAACCGGGACAGGGGTACAATGAGCAGTTCTTC. Residues: CATSSAQPGQGYNEQFF.

The rearrangement uses TRBV12-3 or TRBV12-4 and TRBJ2-1; D is uncertain. CDR3 length equals 13 residues. V lost 2 bases and J lost 6, with 8 bases in between. CDR3 DNA sequence: TGTGCCAGCAGTTTATCCAGCGTCAATGAGCAGTTCTTC. Amino acids: CASSLSSVNEQFF.

This clonotype was seen more than once but under ten times. The V and J genes are TRBV7-2 and TRBJ2-2; unclear D gene. The V and J ends lost 1 base and 2 bases respectively, with 11 bases between them. This CDR3 spans 16 amino acids. Germline CDR1 and CDR2: SGHTA and FQGNSA. This chain's CDR3 is CASSLGWLVNTGELFF. The CDR3 nucleotides are TGTGCCAGCAGCTTAGGGTGGCTAGTTAACACCGGGGAGCTGTTTTTT.

V is TRBV9 and J is TRBJ2-1, with 7 positions matching TRBD2. Looked up from germline, CDR1 is SGDLS and CDR2 is YYNGEE. Losses at the gene ends were 0 bases for V and 10 bases for J; bases not matched to a gene: 10. The CDR3 extends over 15 amino acids. The CDR3 is CASSVGGRVAGEQFF. In DNA, the CDR3 is TGTGCCAGCAGCGTAGGAGGCCGGGTAGCGGGCGAGCAGTTCTTC.

This clonotype showed up many times. This chain joins TRBV5-1 and TRBJ1-5, with D perhaps matching TRBD1 (6 bases). Trimming shortened V by 2 bases and J by 4 bases, and 13 bases separated the two germline ends. The CDR3 has 15 residues. The germline V gene encodes CDR1 SGHRS and CDR2 YFSETQ. The chain's CDR3 is CASSLTGGQNQPQHF. The CDR3 DNA follows: TGCGCCAGCAGCTTAACCGGGGGCCAAAATCAGCCCCAGCATTTT. Filled out from reference TRBV5-1 and TRBJ1-5, the complete variable domain reads KAGVTQTPRYLIKTRGQQVTLSCSPISGHRSVSWYQQTPGQGLQFLFEYFSETQRNKGNFPGRFSGRQFSNSRSEMNVSTLELGDSALYLCASSLTGGQNQPQHFGDGTRLSIL.

CDR3 nucleotides: TGTGCCAGCAGCCAAGAGGGAGTCAGATTAAGCTCCTACGAGCAGTACTTC. Its protein product is CASSQEGVRLSSYEQYF. This chain uses TRBV4-2 with TRBJ2-7, with D possibly matching TRBD2 (5 bases). Germline V CDR1 and CDR2: LGHNA, YNFKEQ. CDR3 length: 17 amino acids. The V and J ends lost 0 bases and 0 bases respectively, with 15 bases between them.

CDR3 region: CASSLDPRLGNQPQHF. CDR3 DNA sequence: TGTGCCAGCAGCTTAGATCCCAGGTTAGGCAATCAGCCCCAGCATTTT. The chain employs TRBV7-2 and TRBJ1-5; D is ambiguous. Germline-derived CDR1 and CDR2 are SGHTA and FQGNSA. This CDR3 spans 16 amino acids. Trimming pared 1 base from V and 2 bases from J, leaving 12 bases between.

The V and J genes are TRBV7-2 and TRBJ2-7; TRBD2 matches at 9 bases. V trimming: 7 bases; J trimming: 6 bases; junction bases outside the gene matches: 10. The CDR3 consists of 14 residues. Germline CDR1 and CDR2: SGHTA and FQGNSA. The CDR3 region has the DNA TGTGCCAGCACCAGTAGCGGGAGCCTATCCGAGCAGTACTTC. Its translation: CASTSSGSLSEQYF.

This clonotype was found a few times. The chain couples TRBV5-1 to TRBJ1-2; 9 positions match TRBD1. The V gene end was trimmed by 0 bases and the J gene end by 5 bases; junction bases not matched to a gene: 8. Germline values: CDR1 SGHRS, CDR2 YFSETQ. The CDR3 contains 16 residues. The CDR3 bases are TGCGCCAGCAGCTTGGGGACAGGGGTTCGGGCTTATGGCTACACCTTC. Its translation: CASSLGTGVRAYGYTF.

This clonotype was seen at least ten times. The J gene is TRBJ2-1, the V gene TRBV4-2; TRBD2 agrees at 10 bases. V shed 0 bases, J shed 7 bases, and the junction held 15 bases outside the gene matches. The CDR3 loop spans 19 amino acids. The germline V gene has CDR1 LGHNA and CDR2 YNFKEQ. CDR3 sequence: CASSQEGGAGGLSGNEQFF. In DNA, the CDR3 is TGTGCCAGCAGCCAAGAAGGCGGAGCGGGAGGGCTAAGTGGGAATGAGCAGTTCTTC.